What follows are 10 T cell receptor beta chains derived from one specimen sequenced in a study of T cells in Graves' hyperthyroidism and ophthalmopathy. TCR beta CDR3 regions were amplified from RNA. RT-PCR in the first round (using the HTBI primer set) targeted the TCR CDR3. A single record per CDR3 protein comes from TCRdb applying MiXCR to the multiplex PCR reads. In the table there are approximately 400,000 distinct CDR3 sequences, roughly 13% of which are singletons. Sample: blood. Receptors originate from a woman in her sixties or seventies with Graves' hyperthyroidism.

This clonotype was counted ten times or more. V is TRBV12-3 or TRBV12-4 and J is TRBJ2-3, with 11 positions matching TRBD1. V gave up 5 bases and J gave up 5 bases; unmatched junction bases: 3. This CDR3 contains 14 residues. Here the CDR3 DNA reads TGTGCCAGCAGTCTGGACAGGGGGCGAGATACGCAGTATTTT. Its translation is CASSLDRGRDTQYF.

The gene calls are TRBV20-1 and TRBJ2-1; possible D gene TRBD2, 6 bases. Germline values: CDR1 DFQATT, CDR2 SNEGSKA (reference sequence). This CDR3 contains 13 residues. V was trimmed by 4 bases and J by 10 bases, leaving 17 bases between them. In nucleotides, the CDR3 is TGCAGTGCTACACGGGACTCCCTCCGGGAGCAGTTCTTC. Amino acid sequence: CSATRDSLREQFF.

The chain recombines TRBV4-2 with TRBJ2-2; unclear D gene. CDR3 length: 17 residues. Per germline, CDR1 LGHNA and CDR2 YNFKEQ. The V end lost 1 base, the J end lost 1 base, and 13 bases lay between the germline ends. Here the CDR3 reads CASSQGPSAQNTGELFF. The CDR3 DNA sequence: TGTGCCAGCAGCCAAGGTCCCAGCGCCCAGAACACCGGGGAGCTGTTTTTT.

This clonotype was detected many times. The V and J genes are TRBV7-9 and TRBJ2-3, with a weak D call TRBD1 (5 bases). The CDR3 covers 15 residues. Germline V gives CDR1 SEHNR, CDR2 FQNEAQ (reference sequence). V shed 5 bases and J shed 6 bases, with 18 bases lying between them. The CDR3 coding sequence is TGTGCCAGCAGCCCTACACAGGAGCTGTGGGATACGCAGTATTTT. Protein: CASSPTQELWDTQYF.

In its sample, this clonotype was seen many times. The V and J genes are TRBV11-2 and TRBJ2-5, with TRBD2 identical over 14 bases. J was trimmed by 5 bases and V by 3 bases; bases with no gene match: 8. Germline loops: CDR1 SGHAT, CDR2 FQNNGV. The CDR3 is made up of 17 amino acids. The CDR3 nucleotides read TGTGCCAGCAGCTTTCGGAGCGGGACTAGCGGGAGCGAGACCCAGTACTTC. Translating it yields CASSFRSGTSGSETQYF.

This clonotype was detected ten times or more. This chain uses TRBV3-1 with TRBJ2-1, with TRBD2 as a possible D gene (6 bases). CDR3 length: 14 amino acids. Deletions cut 7 bases from V and 10 bases from J, with 20 bases between. CDR1 LGHDT and CDR2 YNNKEL come from the germline V gene (reference sequence). CDR3 protein: CASKPGLSQDEQFF. In DNA form, the CDR3 reads TGTGCCAGCAAACCGGGACTGTCACAGGACGAGCAGTTCTTC.

This clonotype was detected ten times or more. This chain links TRBV2 with TRBJ1-5; 7 bases map to TRBD1. J was trimmed by 2 bases and V by 6 bases; bases with no gene match: 4. Germline CDR1 and CDR2: SNHLY and FYNNEI. CDR3 length equals 14 residues. The CDR3 coding sequence is TGTGCCAGCAGCGACAGGGAGCGCAATCAGCCCCAGCATTTT. This codes for CASSDRERNQPQHF.

This clonotype has at least ten counts. The rearrangement links TRBV28 to TRBJ2-7, with 8 bases matching TRBD2. The germline V gene encodes CDR1 MDHEN and CDR2 SYDVKM. V gave up 3 bases and J gave up 3 bases; unmatched junction bases: 10. The CDR3 covers 16 residues. The CDR3 sequence: CASSLRGLVAVYEQYF. The CDR3 bases are TGTGCCAGCAGTTTGCGGGGACTAGTTGCTGTCTACGAGCAGTACTTC.

The V call is TRBV29-1, the J call TRBJ1-1, with D possibly TRBD1 on 5 matching bases. The germline V and J ends were trimmed by 4 bases and 0 bases, with 9 bases remaining between them. The CDR3 has 13 residues. Germline CDR1 is SQVTM and CDR2 is ANQGSEA. CDR3 DNA sequence: TGCAGCGTTGTGGGGCACATGAACACTGAAGCTTTCTTT. Protein sequence: CSVVGHMNTEAFF.

V and J are TRBV19 and TRBJ1-1; the D is unclear. The CDR3 has 13 residues. CDR1 LNHDA and CDR2 SQIVND come from the germline V gene (reference sequence). The germline V and J ends were trimmed by 7 bases and 3 bases, with 12 bases remaining between them. For the CDR3, the DNA is TGTGCCAGTAAACCCAGCCGCTACACTGAAGCTTTCTTT. It is translated as CASKPSRYTEAFF.